The clone carrying this T cell receptor beta chain has ten or more counts. Its antigen is still unknown. Volunteers from a blood bank in Maryland, USA, constituted the healthy controls. There were approximately 900,000 CD4+ or CD8+ T cells used in the sorted libraries. These data come from a study of neurological immune-mediated disorders. Regarding the study as a whole: None of the CDR3 amino acid sequences in expanded clones turned up in more than one subject, which points to private repertoires in all groups.

Each CDR3 protein is one row after TCRdb ran MiXCR on the 5' RACE reads. The sample holds tens of thousands of distinct CDR3 sequences, about 6% seen once. The CDR3 has 13 amino acids. V was shortened by 0 bases and J by 7 bases, with 12 bases between the two germline ends. Per germline, CDR1 DFQATT and CDR2 SNEGSKA (reference sequence). The chain uses TRBV20-1 and TRBJ1-2; D might be TRBD1 (5 bases). The sequencing input was CD4+ T cells from blood. This receptor was taken from a woman in her thirties or forties in good health. The CDR3: CSAREGDRGGYTF. The CDR3, as DNA: TGCAGTGCTAGAGAGGGGGATAGGGGTGGCTACACCTTC.